The 18 T cell receptor beta chains below were found in one sample sequenced in a study of blood T cell repertoires in COVID-19. Profiled with immunoSEQ multiplex PCR; TCRdb holds only in-frame clones, not every one. Of roughly 410,000 clones listed, roughly 90% are singletons. Sequencing was performed on peripheral blood. All receptors come from a man aged 40-50 years with acute or convalescent COVID-19.

The chain is built from TRBV27 and TRBJ2-7; the D is unclear. The CDR3 runs to 12 residues. CDR1 and CDR2 (germline): MNHEY, SMNVEV (reference sequence). The germline V and J ends were trimmed by 7 bases and 6 bases, with 13 bases remaining between them. CDR3 sequence: CASTARRGEQYF. In DNA form, the CDR3 reads TGTGCCAGCACCGCCCGGCGCGGCGAGCAGTACTTC.

The J gene is TRBJ2-1, the V gene TRBV27; TRBD2 matches 12 bases. The CDR3 runs 15 residues. The V segment lost 8 bases and the J segment 7 bases; nucleotides outside the gene matches: 9. Germline CDR1 reads MNHEY; CDR2 reads SMNVEV (reference sequence). In nucleotides, the CDR3 is TGTGCCAGCGCCGCCGGGACTAGCGGGTTGAATGAGCAGTTCTTC. Translated: CASAAGTSGLNEQFF.

As concerns this clone: This sample includes further DNA sequences coding for the same CDR3. Here the CDR3 DNA reads TGTGCCAGCAGCTTAGTTGGGGGCTCGGGGACTGAAGCTTTCTTT. Protein: CASSLVGGSGTEAFF. V usage is TRBV7-2 and J usage is TRBJ1-1; possibly TRBD1 for D (6 bases). V lost 1 base to trimming and J lost 5 bases, with 14 bases between them. Germline V gene lookup returns CDR1 SGHTA and CDR2 FQGNSA. The CDR3 is 15 amino acids.

V and J are TRBV2 and TRBJ1-5; D remains unclear. This CDR3 is 17 amino acids long. The germline V gene has CDR1 SNHLY and CDR2 FYNNEI. Deletions cut 3 bases from V and 7 bases from J, with 22 bases between. CDR3 coding DNA: TGTGCCAGCAGTGATATGATATCACAGACCGATGGCCAGCCCCAGCATTTT. Its translation: CASSDMISQTDGQPQHF.

This clone was seen once. This chain uses TRBV24-1 with TRBJ2-5; 7 positions agree with TRBD1. The germline V gene encodes CDR1 KGHDR and CDR2 SFDVKD. The trim removed 3 bases at V and 5 bases at J, leaving 14 bases unmatched. The CDR3 consists of 17 residues. For the CDR3, the DNA is TGTGCCACCAGTGATATTGCCGGGACAGTGGAATCGGAGACCCAGTACTTC. It encodes CATSDIAGTVESETQYF.

V is TRBV19 and J is TRBJ2-7, with D possibly TRBD2 on 6 matching bases. V was trimmed by 4 bases and J by 0 bases, leaving 16 bases between them. This CDR3 has 16 residues. CDR1 is LNHDA, CDR2 SQIVND, per germline (reference sequence). CDR3 residues: CASSNPRLGASYEQYF. The CDR3 nucleotides are TGTGCCAGTAGTAACCCCCGACTAGGGGCCTCCTACGAGCAGTACTTC.

The rearrangement links TRBV7-2 to TRBJ2-2, with 8 bases that match TRBD2. The CDR3 is 16 amino acids. Looked up from germline, CDR1 is SGHTA and CDR2 is FQGNSA. V trimming: 0 bases; J trimming: 7 bases; junction bases outside the gene matches: 7. The CDR3 loop reads CASSLAGGGQGGELFF. CDR3 sequence (DNA): TGTGCCAGCAGCTTAGCTGGCGGGGGGCAGGGCGGGGAGCTGTTTTTT.

This chain connects TRBV7-3 to TRBJ2-3, with D possibly being TRBD1 (5 bases). This CDR3 comprises 15 residues. Trimming pared 4 bases from V and 1 base from J, leaving 12 bases between. Germline lookup yields CDR1 SGHTA and CDR2 FQGTGA. The CDR3 region is CASSSLGHRTDTQYF. The CDR3 DNA sequence: TGTGCCAGCAGCTCCCTTGGACACCGCACAGATACGCAGTATTTT.

The V gene is TRBV14, the J gene TRBJ1-6; 7 positions agree with TRBD1. V dropped 6 bases and J dropped 4; count of bases not matched to a gene: 3. The CDR3 totals 14 residues. Per germline, CDR1 SGHDN and CDR2 FVKESK. In DNA form, the CDR3 reads TGTGCCAGCAGACAGGGGACGTATAATTCACCCCTCCACTTT. This codes for CASRQGTYNSPLHF.

This sequence joins TRBV14 and TRBJ2-5; the match to TRBD2 covers 7 bases. The CDR3 contains 15 residues. V lost 0 bases, J lost 5 bases, and 6 bases stayed unmatched. CDR1 and CDR2 from the germline V gene are SGHDN and FVKESK. The CDR3 loop reads CASSQDPGGGETQYF. Written as DNA, the CDR3 is TGTGCCAGCAGCCAAGACCCGGGAGGAGGGGAGACCCAGTACTTC.

The genes are TRBV6-5 and TRBJ1-6; 7 nucleotides match TRBD1. Germline V gene sequence: CDR1 MNHEY, CDR2 SVGAGI. Germline trimming cut 0 bases from V and 11 bases from J; bases unmatched to any gene: 10. The CDR3 totals 16 residues. CDR3 DNA: TGTGCCAGCAGTTACTCGGGAGCGGACAGGAAAGCACCCCTCCACTTT. Its translation: CASSYSGADRKAPLHF.

The chain recombines TRBV2 with TRBJ2-5; D gene unclear. CDR3 length: 14 amino acids. CDR1 is SNHLY and CDR2 is FYNNEI in the germline V gene. The germline V and J ends were trimmed by 1 base and 7 bases, with 13 bases remaining between them. CDR3 protein: CASSEESTMRTQYF. In DNA, the CDR3 is TGTGCCAGCAGTGAAGAATCGACAATGAGGACCCAGTACTTC.

This chain joins TRBV11-2 and TRBJ2-3; tentatively, D is TRBD2 (5 bases). The CDR3 contains 14 residues. Trimming took off 6 bases at V and 6 bases at J, with 16 bases between the two ends. The germline gives CDR1 SGHAT, CDR2 FQNNGV. CDR3 residues: CASSIRWSGDTQYF. The DNA for the CDR3 is TGTGCCAGCAGTATACGGTGGTCGGGGGATACGCAGTATTTT.

The genes are TRBV6-2 or TRBV6-3 and TRBJ2-2; D call uncertain. CDR1 and CDR2 (germline): MNHEY, SVGEGT. The CDR3 runs 14 residues. Trimming took off 2 bases at V and 2 bases at J, with 6 bases between the two ends. CDR3 DNA sequence: TGTGCCAGCAGTTACATACTAAACACCGGGGAGCTGTTTTTT. Its protein product is CASSYILNTGELFF.

This chain uses TRBV6-2 or TRBV6-3 with TRBJ1-5; weak D call: TRBD1 (5 bases). CDR1 is MNHEY and CDR2 is SVGEGT in the germline V gene. Trimming pared 0 bases from V and 9 bases from J, leaving 9 bases between. CDR3 size: 13 residues. As DNA, the CDR3 is TGTGCCAGCAGTTACTCCCAGGGCCGGCCCCAGCATTTT. Residues: CASSYSQGRPQHF.

J is TRBJ2-3 and V is TRBV19; 8 bases agree with TRBD2. The V segment lost 3 bases and the J segment 6 bases; nucleotides outside the gene matches: 5. This CDR3 is built from 14 residues. Germline CDR1 is LNHDA and CDR2 is SQIVND (reference sequence). The CDR3 sequence is CASSISGSLDTQYF. In DNA form, the CDR3 reads TGTGCCAGTAGTATCAGCGGGAGTCTGGATACGCAGTATTTT.

The rearrangement links TRBV5-1 to TRBJ2-2, with D perhaps TRBD1 (5 bases). The V and J ends lost 3 bases and 0 bases respectively, with 15 bases between them. Germline CDR1 reads SGHRS; CDR2 reads YFSETQ. The CDR3 extends over 17 amino acids. CDR3 protein: CASSYLPTDANTGELFF. The CDR3 nucleotides read TGCGCCAGCAGCTACCTGCCGACAGATGCGAACACCGGGGAGCTGTTTTTT.

To note about this clone: The same CDR3 also results from other DNA sequences found in this sample. The chain joins TRBV5-6 to TRBJ2-1; TRBD2 aligns across 12 bases. The CDR3 sequence is 15 residues long. With V trimmed by 4 bases and J by 4 bases, 3 bases remained unmatched. Looked up from germline, CDR1 is SGHDT and CDR2 is YYEEEE. The CDR3 loop reads CASSGGLAGYNEQFF. The CDR3 nucleotides read TGTGCCAGCAGCGGGGGACTAGCGGGTTACAATGAGCAGTTCTTC.